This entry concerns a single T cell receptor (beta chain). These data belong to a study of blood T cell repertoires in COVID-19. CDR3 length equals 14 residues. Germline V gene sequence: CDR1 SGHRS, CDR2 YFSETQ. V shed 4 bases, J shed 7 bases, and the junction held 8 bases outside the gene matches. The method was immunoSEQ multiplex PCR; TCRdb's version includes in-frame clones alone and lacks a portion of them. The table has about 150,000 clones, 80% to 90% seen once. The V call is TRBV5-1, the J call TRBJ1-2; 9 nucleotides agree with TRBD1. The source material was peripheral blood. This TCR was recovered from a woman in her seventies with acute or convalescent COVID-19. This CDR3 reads CASSRAGQGTGYTF. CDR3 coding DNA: TGCGCCAGCAGCCGCGCGGGACAGGGAACTGGCTACACCTTC.